This is a list of T cell receptor beta chains from one sample in a study of T cell repertoires in cytomegalovirus infection. Their antigen targets remain unknown. TCRdb recomputed calls from the reads with MiXCR, one row per CDR3 protein. Here the sample spans about 740,000 distinct CDR3 sequences, about 30% being singletons. The source material was cultured PBMCs, sampled from culture after CMV antigen stimulation. The receptors were sampled from a human donor in good health (CMV status not recorded). Some clones in this sample may be carry-over from other donors' samples. Both conserved end residues are part of each CDR3. The order of the fields is V gene, clone size, D gene, J gene, CDR3 DNA, CDR3 protein. The D gene is left open where the match is weak. Clone size is given for some rows only: seen once, a few or many times, or a class if the clone is expanded.

TRBV7-2	many	TRBD2	TRBJ2-3	TGTGCCAGCAGCTGGGGGACTAGCGGAGGCACAGATACGCAGTATTTT	CASSWGTSGGTDTQYF
TRBV10-3	few	NA	TRBJ2-1	TGTGCCATCAGAGGTGACGTTGGAGACAATGAGCAGTTCTTC	CAIRGDVGDNEQFF
TRBV19	NA	TRBD2	TRBJ2-5	TGTGCCAGTAGCCCCTACTTAGCGGGAGAGACCCAGTACTTC	CASSPYLAGETQYF
TRBV12-3/TRBV12-4	few	NA	TRBJ1-2	TGTGCCAGCAGCGGGGCAAGGACTGTAGGTGGCTACACCTTC	CASSGARTVGGYTF
TRBV28	NA	NA	TRBJ1-5	TGTGCCAGCAACGGGGGATCCCATCAGCCCCAGCATTTT	CASNGGSHQPQHF
TRBV7-2	many	NA	TRBJ1-2	TGTGCCAGCAGCTTAGAACGTCCGGCCCCCGCGGATGGCTACACCTTC	CASSLERPAPADGYTF
TRBV6-6	NA	NA	TRBJ1-6	TGTGCCAGCAGTTATTACAGGGTCGGGTCACCCCTCCACTTT	CASSYYRVGSPLHF
TRBV12-5	NA	NA	TRBJ1-1	TGTGCTAGTGGTTTAGGGGAGAAGACTGAAGCTTTCTTT	CASGLGEKTEAFF
TRBV12-3/TRBV12-4	many	TRBD2	TRBJ2-1	TGTGCCAGCAGTTTAGTCCTAGCGGGAGCCCGAGGCAATGAGCAGTTCTTC	CASSLVLAGARGNEQFF
TRBV19	NA	TRBD1	TRBJ2-5	TGTGCCAGTAGCGACAGGGTCCAAGAGACCCAGTACTTC	CASSDRVQETQYF
TRBV27	few	NA	TRBJ2-3	TGTGCCAGCAGCCGCCGTGGGGGTATTGGGCCAGATACGCAGTATTTT	CASSRRGGIGPDTQYF
TRBV4-1	NA	NA	TRBJ2-3	TGCGCCAGCAGGGGAAAGGACGTGAGGGATACGCAGTATTTT	CASRGKDVRDTQYF
TRBV15	NA	NA	TRBJ1-4	TGTGCCACCAGCAGAGATCGAGGGACTGAAAAACTGTTTTTT	CATSRDRGTEKLFF
TRBV30	NA	NA	TRBJ2-1	TGTGCCTGGAGTGTAACGGGCCGGGGCCGGTACAATGAGCAGTTCTTC	CAWSVTGRGRYNEQFF
TRBV19	NA	NA	TRBJ1-4	TGTGCCAGTAGTATCGAGGCTGTAGCTAATGAAAAACTGTTTTTT	CASSIEAVANEKLFF
TRBV7-9	few	NA	TRBJ2-7	TGTGCCAGCAGCTTAATATTAGGGCAGAAAACCTACGAGCAGTACTTC	CASSLILGQKTYEQYF
TRBV12-3/TRBV12-4	few	TRBD1	TRBJ1-2	TGTGCCAGCAGACCAGGGGGGTTCGATGGCTACACCTTC	CASRPGGFDGYTF
TRBV20-1	few	TRBD1	TRBJ2-7	TGCAGTGCCAATACCGGGACAGGGAACAACGAGCAGTACTTC	CSANTGTGNNEQYF
TRBV6-5	NA	NA	TRBJ2-2	TGTGCCACGACTCCCACAGGGCGCGGGGAGCTGTTTTTT	CATTPTGRGELFF
TRBV5-4	NA	NA	TRBJ2-5	TGTGCCAGCAGCAACGACGCACAGACCCAGTACTTC	CASSNDAQTQYF
TRBV11-2	few	TRBD1	TRBJ2-3	TGTGCCAGCAGCTTGACAGGGCCCCGTACGCAGTATTTT	CASSLTGPRTQYF
TRBV12-3/TRBV12-4	NA	NA	TRBJ2-1	TGTGCCAGCAGTTTCGGGAGGGGGCACAATGAGCAGTTCTTC	CASSFGRGHNEQFF
TRBV10-3	NA	NA	TRBJ2-3	TGTGCCACCAGCAGGTTTTACACAGATACGCAGTATTTT	CATSRFYTDTQYF
TRBV6-6	NA	NA	TRBJ1-2	TGTGCCAGCAGCCGGGACGCGCATGGCTACACCTTC	CASSRDAHGYTF
TRBV6-2/TRBV6-3	once	NA	TRBJ1-1	TGTGCCAGCAGTTACCGAACAGGGACCACTGAAGCTTTCTTT	CASSYRTGTTEAFF
TRBV2	NA	TRBD1	TRBJ1-5	TGTGCCAGCAGTGGCCAGGGGGCAGGTCAGCCCCAGCATTTT	CASSGQGAGQPQHF